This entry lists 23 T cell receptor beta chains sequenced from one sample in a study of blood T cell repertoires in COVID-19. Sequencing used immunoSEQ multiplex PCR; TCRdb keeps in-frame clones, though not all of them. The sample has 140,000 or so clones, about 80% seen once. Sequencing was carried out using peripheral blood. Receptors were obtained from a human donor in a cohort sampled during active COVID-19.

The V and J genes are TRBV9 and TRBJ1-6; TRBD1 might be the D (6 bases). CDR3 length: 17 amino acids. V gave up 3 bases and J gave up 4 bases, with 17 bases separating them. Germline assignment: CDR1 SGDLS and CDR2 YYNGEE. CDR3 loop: CASSEKGEGPYNSPLHF. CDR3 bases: TGTGCCAGCAGCGAGAAGGGGGAGGGGCCGTATAATTCACCCCTCCACTTT.

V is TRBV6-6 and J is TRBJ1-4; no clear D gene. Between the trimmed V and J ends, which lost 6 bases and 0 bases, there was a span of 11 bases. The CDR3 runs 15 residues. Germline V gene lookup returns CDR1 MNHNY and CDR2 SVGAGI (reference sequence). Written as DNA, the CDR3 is TGTGCCAGCAGGGCCACCGCAGCAACTAATGAAAAACTGTTTTTT. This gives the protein CASRATAATNEKLFF.

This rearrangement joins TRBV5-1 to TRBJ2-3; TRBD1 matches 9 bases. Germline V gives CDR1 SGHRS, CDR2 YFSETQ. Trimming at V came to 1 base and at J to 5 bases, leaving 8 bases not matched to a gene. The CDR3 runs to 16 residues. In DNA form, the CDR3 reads TGCGCCAGCAGCTTGCAACCAACAGGGGGCGAAGATACGCAGTATTTT. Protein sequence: CASSLQPTGGEDTQYF.

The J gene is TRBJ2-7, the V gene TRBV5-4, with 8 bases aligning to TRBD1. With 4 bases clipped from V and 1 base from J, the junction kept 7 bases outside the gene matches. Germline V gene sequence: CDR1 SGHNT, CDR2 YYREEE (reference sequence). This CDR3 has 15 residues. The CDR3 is CASSDGQGRSYEQYF. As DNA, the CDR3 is TGTGCCAGCAGCGATGGACAGGGTCGATCCTACGAGCAGTACTTC.

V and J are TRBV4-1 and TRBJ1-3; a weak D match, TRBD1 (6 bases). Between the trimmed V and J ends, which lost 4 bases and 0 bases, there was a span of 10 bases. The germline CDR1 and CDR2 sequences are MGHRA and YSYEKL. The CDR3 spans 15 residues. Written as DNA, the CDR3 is TGCGCCAGCAGCCGGGGGCCGATCTCTGGAAACACCATATATTTT. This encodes CASSRGPISGNTIYF.

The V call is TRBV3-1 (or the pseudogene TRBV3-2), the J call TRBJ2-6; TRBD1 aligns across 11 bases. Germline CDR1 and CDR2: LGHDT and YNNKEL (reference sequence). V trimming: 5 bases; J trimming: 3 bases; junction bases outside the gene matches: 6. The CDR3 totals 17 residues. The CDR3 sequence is CASSGRTGGGGANVLTF. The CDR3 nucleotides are TGTGCCAGCAGCGGACGGACAGGGGGCGGTGGGGCCAACGTCCTGACTTTC.

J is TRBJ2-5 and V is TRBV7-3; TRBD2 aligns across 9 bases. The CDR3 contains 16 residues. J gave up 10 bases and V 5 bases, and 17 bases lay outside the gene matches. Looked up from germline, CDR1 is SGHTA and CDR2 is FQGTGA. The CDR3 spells CASSRGLARTSQGQYF. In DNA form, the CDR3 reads TGTGCCAGCAGCCGAGGACTAGCGCGGACCAGTCAGGGCCAGTACTTC.

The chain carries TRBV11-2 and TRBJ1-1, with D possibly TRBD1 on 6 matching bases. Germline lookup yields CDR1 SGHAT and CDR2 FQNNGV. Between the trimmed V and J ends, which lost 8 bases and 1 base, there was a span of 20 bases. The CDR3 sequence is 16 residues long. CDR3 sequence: CASGLRTASRNTEAFF. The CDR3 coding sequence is TGTGCCAGCGGACTTCGGACAGCTTCGAGGAACACTGAAGCTTTCTTT.

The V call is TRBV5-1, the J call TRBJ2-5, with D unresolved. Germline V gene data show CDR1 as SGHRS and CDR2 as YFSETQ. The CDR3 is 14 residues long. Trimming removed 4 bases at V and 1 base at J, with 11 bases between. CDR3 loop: CASSIWASQETQYF. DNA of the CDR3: TGCGCCAGCAGCATCTGGGCCTCCCAAGAGACCCAGTACTTC. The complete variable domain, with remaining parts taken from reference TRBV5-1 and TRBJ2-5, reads KAGVTQTPRYLIKTRGQQVTLSCSPISGHRSVSWYQQTPGQGLQFLFEYFSETQRNKGNFPGRFSGRQFSNSRSEMNVSTLELGDSALYLCASSIWASQETQYFGPGTRLLVL.

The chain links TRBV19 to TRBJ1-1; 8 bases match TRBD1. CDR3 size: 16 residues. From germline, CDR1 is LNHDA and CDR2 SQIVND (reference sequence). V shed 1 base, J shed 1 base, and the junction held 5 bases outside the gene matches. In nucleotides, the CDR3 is TGTGCCAGTAGTATAGTTCCAGGGGGCTCGAACACTGAAGCTTTCTTT. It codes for CASSIVPGGSNTEAFF. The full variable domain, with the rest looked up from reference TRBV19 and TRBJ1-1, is DGGITQSPKYLFRKEGQNVTLSCEQNLNHDAMYWYRQDPGQGLRLIYYSQIVNDFQKGDIAEGYSVSREKKESFPLTVTSAQKNPTAFYLCASSIVPGGSNTEAFFGQGTRLTVV.

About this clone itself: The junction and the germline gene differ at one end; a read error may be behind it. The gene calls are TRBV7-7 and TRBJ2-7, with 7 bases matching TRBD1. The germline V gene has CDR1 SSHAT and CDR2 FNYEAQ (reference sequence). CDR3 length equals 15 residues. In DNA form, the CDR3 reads TGTGCTAGCAGCCGATCCGGGACAGAATCCTACGAGCAGTACTTC. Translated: CASSRSGTESYEQYF.

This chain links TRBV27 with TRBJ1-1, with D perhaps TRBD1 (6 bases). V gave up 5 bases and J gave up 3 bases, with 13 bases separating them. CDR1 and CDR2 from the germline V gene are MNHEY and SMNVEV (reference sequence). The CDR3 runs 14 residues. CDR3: CASSGDTRYTEAFF. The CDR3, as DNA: TGTGCCAGCAGTGGGGACACCCGTTACACTGAAGCTTTCTTT.

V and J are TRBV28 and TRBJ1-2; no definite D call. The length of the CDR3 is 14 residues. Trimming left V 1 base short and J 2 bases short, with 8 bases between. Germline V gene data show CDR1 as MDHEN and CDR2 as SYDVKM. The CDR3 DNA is TGTGCCAGCAGTTTATTGTCAGGAAACTATGGCTACACCTTC. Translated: CASSLLSGNYGYTF.

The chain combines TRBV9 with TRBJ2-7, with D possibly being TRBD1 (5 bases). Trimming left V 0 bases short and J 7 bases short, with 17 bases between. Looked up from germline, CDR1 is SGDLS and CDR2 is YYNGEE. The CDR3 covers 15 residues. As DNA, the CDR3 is TGTGCCAGCAGCGTAGAGATAGGGGCGCGCTGGGAGCAGTACTTC. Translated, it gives CASSVEIGARWEQYF.

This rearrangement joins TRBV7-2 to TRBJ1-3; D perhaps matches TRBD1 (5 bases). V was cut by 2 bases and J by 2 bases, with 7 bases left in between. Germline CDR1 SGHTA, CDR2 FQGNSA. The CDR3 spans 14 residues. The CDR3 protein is CASSLSRAGNTIYF. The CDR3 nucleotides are TGTGCCAGCAGCTTATCCAGGGCTGGAAACACCATATATTTT.

CDR3 bases: TGTGCCAGCACCCTACAGGGGGCTGGTTGGGAGACCCAGTACTTC. Translating gives CASTLQGAGWETQYF. The chain has TRBV2 and TRBJ2-5; 9 nucleotides align to TRBD1. Germline V gene sequence: CDR1 SNHLY, CDR2 FYNNEI. The CDR3 totals 15 residues. Unmatched junction bases numbered 11, after V lost 7 bases and J lost 5 bases.

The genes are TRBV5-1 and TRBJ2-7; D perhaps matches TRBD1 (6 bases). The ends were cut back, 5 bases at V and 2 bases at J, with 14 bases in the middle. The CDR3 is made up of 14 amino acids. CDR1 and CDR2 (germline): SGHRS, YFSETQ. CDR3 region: CASSSGQTTYEQYF. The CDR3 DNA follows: TGCGCCAGCAGTAGTGGACAGACAACCTACGAGCAGTACTTC.

In DNA form, the CDR3 reads TGTGCCAGCAGCCCTAGGGACAGGGGGCTCGTTAACTATGGCTACACCTTC. Its translation: CASSPRDRGLVNYGYTF. The chain joins TRBV9 to TRBJ1-2; 12 bases align to TRBD1. The J segment lost 1 base and the V segment lost 4 bases, leaving 8 bases of the junction unmatched. CDR1 SGDLS and CDR2 YYNGEE come from the germline V gene. The CDR3 spans 17 residues.

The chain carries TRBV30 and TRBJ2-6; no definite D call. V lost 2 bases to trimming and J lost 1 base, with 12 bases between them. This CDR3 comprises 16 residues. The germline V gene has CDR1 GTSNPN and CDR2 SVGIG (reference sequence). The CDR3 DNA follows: TGTGCCTGGAGTTCGTACGGGTCGTCTGGGGCCAACGTCCTGACTTTC. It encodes CAWSSYGSSGANVLTF.

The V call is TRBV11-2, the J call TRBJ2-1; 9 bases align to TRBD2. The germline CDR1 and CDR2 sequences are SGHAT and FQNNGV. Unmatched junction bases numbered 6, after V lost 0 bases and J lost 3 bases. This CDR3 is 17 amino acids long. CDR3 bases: TGTGCCAGCAGCTTAGAAGTAGCGGGGGCCCACTACAATGAGCAGTTCTTC. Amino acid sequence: CASSLEVAGAHYNEQFF.

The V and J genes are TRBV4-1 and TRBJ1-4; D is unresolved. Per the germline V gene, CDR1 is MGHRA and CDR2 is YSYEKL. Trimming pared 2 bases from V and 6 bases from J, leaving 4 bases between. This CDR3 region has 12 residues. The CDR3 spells CASSQPYEKLFF. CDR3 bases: TGCGCCAGCAGCCAACCATATGAAAAACTGTTTTTT.

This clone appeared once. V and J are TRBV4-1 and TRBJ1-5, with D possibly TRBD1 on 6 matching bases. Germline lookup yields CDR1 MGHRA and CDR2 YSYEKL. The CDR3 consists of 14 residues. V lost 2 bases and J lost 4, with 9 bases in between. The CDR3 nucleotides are TGCGCCAGCAGCCAACCGGACAGTAATCAGCCCCAGCATTTT. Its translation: CASSQPDSNQPQHF.

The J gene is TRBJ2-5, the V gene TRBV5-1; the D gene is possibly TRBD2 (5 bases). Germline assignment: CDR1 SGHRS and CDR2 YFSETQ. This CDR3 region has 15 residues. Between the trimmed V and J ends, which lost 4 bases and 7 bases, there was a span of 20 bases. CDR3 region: CASSPTPSSEGTQYF. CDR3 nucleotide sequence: TGCGCCAGCAGCCCCACACCCTCCAGCGAGGGGACCCAGTACTTC.